This note documents a single TCR beta chain sequence. Its matching antigen is unknown. The data were taken from a study of post-analysis software for immune sequencing data. Whole-study findings and limits: Four to six TRBV segments, including TRBV5-6, TRBV5-1 and TRBV20-1, were more frequent in patients than controls.

TCR beta cDNA libraries included unique molecular identifiers. Each sample of roughly 1 to 11 million input T cells yielded around 500,000 cDNA molecules, so each molecule approximated one T cell. TCRdb re-derived calls from the PCR reads in MiXCR, one entry per CDR3 protein. This sample has some 700,000 distinct CDR3 sequences, with 59% found just once. CDR1 SGHTA and CDR2 FQGNSA come from the germline V gene. The CDR3 consists of 14 residues. J was trimmed by 2 bases and V by 6 bases; bases with no gene match: 6. The sequenced sample was blood. The genes are TRBV7-2 and TRBJ1-2; 7 bases are shared with TRBD1. This receptor was identified in a girl aged 2-15 years with multiple sclerosis. The chain's CDR3 is CASSTGAQNYGYTF. DNA of the CDR3: TGTGCCAGCAGTACAGGGGCCCAGAACTATGGCTACACCTTC.